This T cell receptor (beta chain) was sequenced during a study of T cell changes during pregnancy in multiple sclerosis. Repertoires were generated with immunoSEQ multiplex PCR, while TCRdb's copy carries only in-frame clones and drops some. The sample records 20,000 to 25,000 clones, 65% to 90% being singletons. This clone came up a few times. Trimming removed 4 bases from V and 0 bases from J, with 6 bases in between. Germline V lookup: CDR1 SGDLS, CDR2 YYNGEE. This CDR3 spans 13 amino acids. The specimen comprised CD4+ T cells from peripheral blood mononuclear cells, sampled in the first trimester of pregnancy. The receptor was isolated from a female donor in good health, enrolled as a control in a pregnancy study. The chain couples TRBV9 to TRBJ2-3; D is unclear. The DNA of the CDR3 is TGTGCCAGCAGCCCCCTTAGCACAGATACGCAGTATTTT. Protein: CASSPLSTDTQYF. The complete variable domain, with remaining parts taken from reference TRBV9 and TRBJ2-3, reads DSGVTQTPKHLITATGQRVTLRCSPRSGDLSVYWYQQSLDQGLQFLIQYYNGEERAKGNILERFSAQQFPDLHSELNLSSLELGDSALYFCASSPLSTDTQYFGPGTRLTVL.